The clone carrying this TCR beta chain appeared many times. Its specificity is unknown. The read falls 3 residues short of the CDR3 end, and the missing part is taken from the germline J gene. Donors gave 5 to 8 ml heparinized peripheral whole blood. Assay: immunoSEQ multiplex PCR; the TCRdb copy retains only in-frame clones and omits some. The data show about 81,000 clones, with none appearing a single time. These data belong to a study of T cell clonality in common variable immunodeficiency. Study-level points and caveats: Fewer deletions and N-nucleotide insertions were reportedly seen in common variable immunodeficiency TCR beta sequences.

V was cut by 3 bases and J by 3 bases, with 9 bases left in between. Germline V gene data show CDR1 as ENHRY and CDR2 as SYGVKD. The CDR3 extends over 13 amino acids. V usage is TRBV10-3 and J usage is TRBJ2-7, with D possibly matching TRBD1 (5 bases). This TCR came from a person aged 18 to 70 in good health. Sequences were obtained from peripheral blood mononuclear cells. CDR3 DNA, as far as it was read: TGTGCCATCAGTGAAGGGCAGGGCTACGAG. As protein: CAISEGQGYE. The full CDR3 sequence reads CAISEGQGYEQYF.